The 17 T cell receptor beta chains below come from one sample, sequenced in a study of blood T cell repertoires in COVID-19. Sequencing used immunoSEQ multiplex PCR; TCRdb keeps in-frame clones, though not all of them. The sample gives roughly 150,000 clones, 84% of which show up once; just over 9.5% is in the top ten. Material for sequencing was peripheral blood. Receptor source: a woman in her forties or fifties with acute or convalescent COVID-19.

The chain recombines TRBV5-6 with TRBJ2-5; 7 bases are shared with TRBD1. V was pared by 2 bases and J by 9 bases, with 10 bases of the junction left unmatched. CDR3 length: 14 residues. Looked up from germline, CDR1 is SGHDT and CDR2 is YYEEEE. The CDR3 spells CASSFSGTQGSQYF. In nucleotides, the CDR3 is TGTGCCAGCAGCTTTTCGGGGACACAGGGGTCCCAGTACTTC.

This clone was counted between two and nine times. The chain employs TRBV6-5 and TRBJ1-6; perhaps TRBD1 as D (5 bases). Trimming stripped 6 bases from V and 5 bases from J, with 14 bases between. Germline assignment: CDR1 MNHEY and CDR2 SVGAGI. This CDR3 comprises 15 residues. This CDR3 is CASSVDSAHNSPLHF. The CDR3 DNA follows: TGTGCCAGCAGCGTTGACAGTGCCCATAATTCACCCCTCCACTTT.

The chain joins TRBV7-2 to TRBJ2-5, with D perhaps TRBD2 (6 bases). The germline V gene encodes CDR1 SGHTA and CDR2 FQGNSA. V lost 3 bases and J 1 base, leaving 12 bases between the germline ends. The CDR3 loop spans 15 amino acids. CDR3 coding DNA: TGTGCCAGCAGCTTGCCCCTCGGGGGCCAAGAGACCCAGTACTTC. This encodes CASSLPLGGQETQYF.

This chain links TRBV6-5 with TRBJ1-5, with 7 bases aligning to TRBD1. Germline V lookup: CDR1 MNHEY, CDR2 SVGAGI. The CDR3 is 12 amino acids. J was trimmed by 4 bases and V by 8 bases; bases with no gene match: 2. CDR3 coding DNA: TGTGCCAGCGGACAGGCGAATCAGCCCCAGCATTTT. Residues: CASGQANQPQHF.

The gene calls are TRBV10-3 and TRBJ2-5, with 11 nucleotides matching TRBD2. Germline CDR1 is ENHRY and CDR2 is SYGVKD. The length of the CDR3 is 17 residues. Unmatched junction bases numbered 7, after V lost 2 bases and J lost 2 bases. This CDR3 reads CAISEPHGTSGQETQYF. The DNA of the CDR3 is TGTGCCATCAGTGAGCCACACGGGACTAGCGGACAAGAGACCCAGTACTTC.

This chain connects TRBV7-9 to TRBJ2-5, with 10 bases that match TRBD2. Trimming took 5 bases from V and 2 from J; bases not matched to a gene: 5. Germline-derived CDR1 and CDR2 are SEHNR and FQNEAQ (reference sequence). The CDR3 has 15 amino acids. CDR3 in DNA: TGTGCCAGCAGCCCCCGGACTAGCGGTCAAGAGACCCAGTACTTC. Its protein is CASSPRTSGQETQYF. The entire variable domain, with the rest obtained from reference TRBV7-9 and TRBJ2-5, is as follows: DTGVSQNPRHKITKRGQNVTFRCDPISEHNRLYWYRQTLGQGPEFLTYFQNEAQLEKSRLLSDRFSAERPKGSFSTLEIQRTEQGDSAMYLCASSPRTSGQETQYFGPGTRLLVL.

This rearrangement joins TRBV15 to TRBJ2-1; 7 bases are shared with TRBD1. Trimming at V came to 5 bases and at J to 7 bases, leaving 5 bases not matched to a gene. Germline V gene data show CDR1 as LNHNV and CDR2 as YYDKDF (reference sequence). The CDR3 covers 13 residues. CDR3 nucleotides: TGTGCCACCAGCCTAGACAGGGTTAATGAGCAGTTCTTC. Encoded protein: CATSLDRVNEQFF.

This clone was seen more than once but under ten times. The chain carries TRBV10-3 and TRBJ1-4, with TRBD1 matching 8 bases. The CDR3 totals 13 residues. V shed 7 bases, J shed 6 bases, and the junction held 4 bases outside the gene matches. In germline, CDR1 is ENHRY, CDR2 SYGVKD. The CDR3 protein is CAIKDREDEKLFF. DNA of the CDR3: TGTGCCATCAAGGACAGGGAGGATGAAAAACTGTTTTTT.

J is TRBJ1-1 and V is TRBV9; D perhaps matches TRBD1 (6 bases). Germline V gene data show CDR1 as SGDLS and CDR2 as YYNGEE. The CDR3 runs to 16 residues. Trimming took 4 bases from V and 1 from J, leaving 17 bases between them. The chain's CDR3 is CASSLTSGTKNTEAFF. The CDR3 DNA sequence: TGTGCCAGCAGCTTAACGTCCGGGACAAAGAACACTGAAGCTTTCTTT.

V usage is TRBV7-2 and J usage is TRBJ2-3; D is perhaps TRBD1 (5 bases). Trimming took off 2 bases at V and 2 bases at J, with 17 bases between the two ends. Germline V CDR1 and CDR2: SGHTA, FQGNSA. The CDR3 contains 17 residues. CDR3 nucleotides: TGTGCCAGCAGCTTACTCGCGAGTAGGGGCTACACAGATACGCAGTATTTT. Protein product: CASSLLASRGYTDTQYF.

V gene TRBV7-3 combines with J gene TRBJ2-1, with 7 bases identical to TRBD2. CDR3 length equals 15 residues. The V gene's germline CDR1 is SGHTA and CDR2 FQGTGA. V was pared by 5 bases and J by 4 bases, with 8 bases of the junction left unmatched. CDR3: CASSPGISGYNEQFF. For the CDR3, the DNA is TGTGCCAGCAGCCCCGGGATTAGCGGGTACAATGAGCAGTTCTTC.

The V and J genes are TRBV4-2 and TRBJ1-5; possible D gene TRBD1, 5 bases. The CDR3 is made up of 19 amino acids. The germline V gene has CDR1 LGHNA and CDR2 YNFKEQ. The V end was cut by 4 bases, the J end by 4 bases, with 26 bases between. Here the CDR3 reads CASSPPRLRYRFVNQPQHF. CDR3 sequence (DNA): TGTGCCAGCAGCCCTCCACGACTTAGGTACAGGTTTGTTAATCAGCCCCAGCATTTT.

This rearrangement joins TRBV7-2 to TRBJ2-7; a weak D match, TRBD1 (5 bases). V was pared by 5 bases and J by 0 bases, with 8 bases between. This CDR3 spans 13 amino acids. Germline loops: CDR1 SGHTA, CDR2 FQGNSA. The CDR3 DNA is TGTGCCAGCAGCATAGGGGCCTCCTACGAGCAGTACTTC. This sequence encodes CASSIGASYEQYF.

The rearrangement joins TRBV24-1 to TRBJ2-1; D may be TRBD2 (5 bases). Germline values: CDR1 KGHDR, CDR2 SFDVKD. V was shortened by 3 bases and J by 3 bases, with 20 bases between the two germline ends. The CDR3 is 18 amino acids. The DNA for the CDR3 is TGTGCCACCAGTGATCCGACTTACGACTATCTGAGCTACAATGAGCAGTTCTTC. Protein: CATSDPTYDYLSYNEQFF.

V and J are TRBV6-5 and TRBJ1-2, with D perhaps matching TRBD1 (6 bases). The CDR3 has 15 residues. Germline loops: CDR1 MNHEY, CDR2 SVGAGI. Trimming pared 6 bases from V and 3 bases from J, leaving 17 bases between. CDR3 loop: CASSNYGQPYYGYTF. The CDR3 DNA reads as TGTGCCAGCAGCAACTACGGACAGCCCTACTATGGCTACACCTTC.

V gene TRBV6-2 or TRBV6-3 combines with J gene TRBJ2-7; a weak D match, TRBD1 (5 bases). The CDR3 runs to 11 residues. Germline loops: CDR1 MNHEY, CDR2 SVGEGT. V lost 4 bases, J lost 6 bases, and 7 bases lay in between. CDR3: CASSWGAEQYF. CDR3 DNA: TGTGCCAGCAGTTGGGGCGCCGAGCAGTACTTC.

This chain joins TRBV7-9 and TRBJ2-5; 11 bases agree with TRBD2. Germline CDR1 reads SEHNR; CDR2 reads FQNEAQ (reference sequence). This CDR3 has 16 residues. Losses at the gene ends were 3 bases for V and 0 bases for J; bases not matched to a gene: 3. The CDR3 DNA reads TGTGCCAGCAGCTTTGGACTAGCGGGTTACCAAGAGACCCAGTACTTC. Translated: CASSFGLAGYQETQYF.